This T cell receptor (beta chain) comes out of a study of cytomegalovirus exposure and HLA in healthy donors. Healthy bone marrow donors made up the cohort. The ends were cut back, 1 base at V and 2 bases at J, with 8 bases in the middle. The V gene's germline CDR1 is SGHAT and CDR2 FQNNGV. CDR3 length: 14 residues. Study-level findings and limits: Links to common viral pathogens appeared, in a later analysis, for several of the most significant clusters.

The PCR was carried out with 60 Vbeta primers and 13 Jbeta primers. Generated by immunoSEQ multiplex PCR, the TCRdb table keeps only in-frame clones and is missing some. The table has about 110,000 clones, around 78% seen once. Details on this clone: What it binds is not known.

This sequence originates from a man aged 30 to 45 in good health and CMV-seronegative. Sequencing was done on a sample of PBMCs. The chain is built from TRBV11-2 and TRBJ1-1; D is unclear. CDR3 nucleotide sequence: TGTGCCAGCAGCTTAGGTGGGAGTAACACTGAAGCTTTCTTT. As protein: CASSLGGSNTEAFF.